This is a list of T cell receptor beta chains from one sample in a study of blood T cell repertoires in COVID-19. Generated by immunoSEQ multiplex PCR, the TCRdb table keeps only in-frame clones and is missing some. The sample has approximately 220,000 clones; about 85% are singletons. Sequenced input: peripheral blood. All receptors derive from a man aged 45-60 years who had recovered from COVID-19. Each CDR3 is given with its conserved first and last residue. The order of the fields is D gene, V gene, J gene, clone size, CDR3 protein, CDR3 DNA. D genes are given only for firm matches. Clone size is given for some rows only: seen once, a few or many times, or a class if the clone is expanded.

D: TRBD1; V: TRBV7-8; J: TRBJ1-2; size: .; CDR3: CASSSTGGYYGYTF; DNA: TGTGCCAGCAGTTCGACAGGGGGCTACTATGGCTACACCTTC
D: TRBD2; V: TRBV3-1/TRBV3-2; J: TRBJ2-5; size: .; CDR3: CASSQVRAPLAGGFQETQYF; DNA: TGTGCCAGCAGCCAAGTCAGGGCCCCACTAGCGGGAGGGTTCCAAGAGACCCAGTACTTC
D: .; V: TRBV5-1; J: TRBJ1-1; size: .; CDR3: CASSPDGSVNTEAFF; DNA: TGCGCCAGCAGCCCCGACGGGTCGGTGAACACTGAAGCTTTCTTT
D: .; V: TRBV28; J: TRBJ2-7; size: .; CDR3: CASSSPGLATSYEQYF; DNA: TGTGCCAGCAGTTCCCCAGGGCTAGCGACGAGCTACGAGCAGTACTTC
D: .; V: TRBV28; J: TRBJ1-1; size: .; CDR3: CASSTPPGGTEAFF; DNA: TGTGCCAGCAGTACCCCCCCGGGGGGCACTGAAGCTTTCTTT
D: TRBD1; V: TRBV28; J: TRBJ2-7; size: once; CDR3: CASSPSPDRGPTYEQYF; DNA: TGTGCCAGCAGTCCCTCCCCCGACAGGGGGCCTACCTACGAGCAGTACTTC
D: TRBD2; V: TRBV13; J: TRBJ2-1; size: .; CDR3: CASSSVFTSGKDNEQFF; DNA: TGTGCCAGCAGCTCCGTATTCACTAGCGGGAAGGATAATGAGCAGTTCTTC
D: .; V: TRBV6-1; J: TRBJ2-3; size: once; CDR3: CASSEWRESTDTQYF; DNA: TGTGCCAGCAGTGAATGGCGGGAAAGCACAGATACGCAGTATTTT
D: .; V: TRBV28; J: TRBJ1-6; size: .; CDR3: CASSPTRTAYNSPLHF; DNA: TGTGCCAGCAGCCCTACCCGGACAGCATATAATTCACCCCTCCACTTT
D: .; V: TRBV6-5; J: TRBJ2-2; size: .; CDR3: CASSYSDAGSTGELFF; DNA: TGTGCCAGCAGTTACTCGGACGCGGGGAGCACCGGGGAGCTGTTTTTT
D: .; V: TRBV6-6; J: TRBJ1-1; size: few; CDR3: CASRKDGARNTEAFF; DNA: TGTGCCAGCAGAAAAGATGGGGCGAGGAACACTGAAGCTTTCTTT
D: .; V: TRBV28; J: TRBJ1-1; size: .; CDR3: CASSFAGGRGRKNTEAFF; DNA: TGTGCCAGCAGTTTCGCCGGGGGACGTGGAAGGAAAAACACTGAAGCTTTCTTT
D: TRBD1; V: TRBV7-9; J: TRBJ1-2; size: few; CDR3: CASSPTGQNYGYTF; DNA: TGTGCCAGCAGCCCCACGGGACAGAACTATGGCTACACCTTC
D: TRBD2; V: TRBV28; J: TRBJ2-7; size: .; CDR3: CASQRGTPASHEQYF; DNA: TGTGCCAGCCAGCGGGGGACTCCTGCGTCCCACGAGCAGTACTTC
D: .; V: TRBV30; J: TRBJ1-1; size: .; CDR3: CACSAGTFNTEAFF; DNA: TGTGCCTGTTCGGCCGGGACATTTAACACTGAAGCTTTCTTT
D: .; V: TRBV27; J: TRBJ1-5; size: .; CDR3: CASSWGGAQPQHF; DNA: TGTGCCAGCAGTTGGGGCGGGGCTCAGCCCCAGCATTTT
D: .; V: TRBV6-5; J: TRBJ1-2; size: .; CDR3: CASSYSRAAPYGYTF; DNA: TGTGCCAGCAGTTACTCGAGGGCAGCCCCCTATGGCTACACCTTC
D: TRBD1; V: TRBV28; J: TRBJ1-2; size: .; CDR3: CASTTGGYGYTF; DNA: TGTGCCAGCACCACAGGGGGCTATGGCTACACCTTC
D: TRBD2; V: TRBV27; J: TRBJ2-2; size: .; CDR3: CASSLRTSGRSNTGELFF; DNA: TGTGCCAGCAGTTTAAGGACTAGCGGGAGGTCGAACACCGGGGAGCTGTTTTTT
D: .; V: TRBV29-1; J: TRBJ1-4; size: .; CDR3: CSVGQEGTPNEKLFF; DNA: TGCAGCGTTGGACAGGAAGGGACGCCTAATGAAAAACTGTTTTTT
D: .; V: TRBV6-6; J: TRBJ2-7; size: .; CDR3: CASSSSGRKNEQYF; DNA: TGTGCCAGCAGTTCGTCAGGGAGGAAAAACGAGCAGTACTTC
D: .; V: TRBV19; J: TRBJ2-2; size: few; CDR3: CASIWSGQYTGELFF; DNA: TGTGCCAGTATCTGGTCGGGTCAGTACACCGGGGAGCTGTTTTTT
D: .; V: TRBV3-1/TRBV3-2; J: TRBJ1-1; size: .; CDR3: CASSQVRRRAHTEAFF; DNA: TGTGCCAGCAGCCAAGTACGGCGGCGTGCGCACACTGAAGCTTTCTTT
D: TRBD1; V: TRBV6-6; J: TRBJ2-2; size: .; CDR3: CASSDRAGELFF; DNA: TGTGCCAGCAGCGACAGGGCCGGGGAGCTGTTTTTT
D: TRBD2; V: TRBV29-1; J: TRBJ2-7; size: .; CDR3: CSVEGGGSPSYEQYF; DNA: TGCAGCGTTGAAGGGGGGGGATCCCCCTCCTACGAGCAGTACTTC
D: TRBD1; V: TRBV23-1; J: TRBJ2-5; size: .; CDR3: CASSPPPDREETQYF; DNA: TGCGCCAGCAGTCCCCCCCCGGACAGGGAAGAGACCCAGTACTTC
D: TRBD1; V: TRBV27; J: TRBJ2-6; size: .; CDR3: CASRSSGQGHVLTF; DNA: TGTGCCAGCAGGAGCTCCGGACAGGGACACGTCCTGACTTTC
D: .; V: TRBV10-3; J: TRBJ1-1; size: .; CDR3: CAISAEGATEAFF; DNA: TGTGCCATCAGTGCGGAAGGAGCGACTGAAGCTTTCTTT
D: .; V: TRBV27; J: TRBJ1-5; size: few; CDR3: CASSLGQGFRQPQHF; DNA: TGTGCCAGCAGTTTAGGGCAGGGGTTTAGGCAGCCCCAGCATTTT
D: .; V: TRBV21-1; J: TRBJ2-2; size: .; CDR3: CASSKGAGTGAGELFF; DNA: TGTGCCAGCAGCAAAGGTGCGGGGACAGGGGCCGGGGAGCTGTTTTTT
D: .; V: TRBV27; J: TRBJ1-6; size: .; CDR3: CASSLRQLYNSPLHF; DNA: TGTGCCAGCAGTTTACGACAGCTTTATAATTCACCCCTCCACTTT
D: .; V: TRBV28; J: TRBJ2-7; size: .; CDR3: CASSLFQSPYEQYF; DNA: TGTGCCAGCAGTTTATTTCAGTCCCCGTACGAGCAGTACTTC
D: TRBD2; V: TRBV7-9; J: TRBJ2-2; size: .; CDR3: CASSLDRWRLAVTGELFF; DNA: TGTGCCAGCAGCTTAGACAGGTGGCGGCTAGCGGTCACCGGGGAGCTGTTTTTT
D: .; V: TRBV2; J: TRBJ2-7; size: few; CDR3: CASTLQYSYEQYF; DNA: TGTGCCAGCACCCTTCAATACAGCTACGAGCAGTACTTC
D: .; V: TRBV7-9; J: TRBJ2-2; size: .; CDR3: CASSLDGHLANTGELFF; DNA: TGTGCCAGCAGCTTAGATGGGCACCTTGCGAACACCGGGGAGCTGTTTTTT
D: TRBD1; V: TRBV10-1; J: TRBJ2-5; size: .; CDR3: CASSEGGQGKTQYF; DNA: TGCGCCAGCAGTGAAGGGGGACAGGGGAAGACCCAGTACTTC
D: TRBD2; V: TRBV15; J: TRBJ2-5; size: .; CDR3: CATSLGRGETQYF; DNA: TGTGCCACCAGCCTAGGGCGGGGGGAGACCCAGTACTTC
D: TRBD1; V: TRBV19; J: TRBJ1-5; size: few; CDR3: CASSEGGWNQPQHF; DNA: TGTGCCAGTAGTGAAGGGGGCTGGAATCAGCCCCAGCATTTT
D: .; V: TRBV19; J: TRBJ2-2; size: .; CDR3: CASSISGSATNTGELFF; DNA: TGTGCCAGTAGTATATCAGGGTCGGCAACGAACACCGGGGAGCTGTTTTTT
D: .; V: TRBV30; J: TRBJ1-5; size: .; CDR3: CAWSLGWGGDQPQHF; DNA: TGTGCCTGGTCGTTGGGATGGGGCGGAGATCAGCCCCAGCATTTT
D: .; V: TRBV19; J: TRBJ1-4; size: .; CDR3: CASSKRRGSANEKLFF; DNA: TGTGCCAGTAGCAAGAGGAGGGGTTCGGCTAATGAAAAACTGTTTTTT
D: .; V: TRBV6-5; J: TRBJ2-7; size: .; CDR3: CASSYSIMGGPYEQYF; DNA: TGTGCCAGCAGTTACTCAATTATGGGGGGTCCCTACGAGCAGTACTTC